The clone carrying this T cell receptor (beta chain) was seen only a few times. TCRdb re-derived calls from the 5' RACE reads in MiXCR, one entry per CDR3 protein. The table has roughly 340,000 distinct CDR3 sequences, roughly 15% seen once. The sample is drawn from a study of T-cell memory formation after mild COVID-19. Looked up from germline, CDR1 is LGHDT and CDR2 is YNNKEL (reference sequence). Trimming pared 3 bases from V and 6 bases from J, leaving 8 bases between. The CDR3 sequence is 13 residues long. The sequenced sample consisted of PBMCs or a T cell subset sorted from them (not recorded which). The V call is TRBV3-1, the J call TRBJ2-2; D unclear. This receptor was obtained from a man aged 18 to 30 who had mild COVID-19 (a few samples of this study predate the infection). Cell type and time point are not known. The DNA for the CDR3 is TGTGCCAGCAGCCAGACCGCGCCCGGGGAGCTGTTTTTT. Protein product: CASSQTAPGELFF. Combining the CDR3 with reference TRBV3-1 and TRBJ2-2 gives the whole variable domain DTAVSQTPKYLVTQMGNDKSIKCEQNLGHDTMYWYKQDSKKFLKIMFSYNNKELIINETVPNRFSPKSPDKAHLNLHINSLELGDSAVYFCASSQTAPGELFFGEGSRLTVL.